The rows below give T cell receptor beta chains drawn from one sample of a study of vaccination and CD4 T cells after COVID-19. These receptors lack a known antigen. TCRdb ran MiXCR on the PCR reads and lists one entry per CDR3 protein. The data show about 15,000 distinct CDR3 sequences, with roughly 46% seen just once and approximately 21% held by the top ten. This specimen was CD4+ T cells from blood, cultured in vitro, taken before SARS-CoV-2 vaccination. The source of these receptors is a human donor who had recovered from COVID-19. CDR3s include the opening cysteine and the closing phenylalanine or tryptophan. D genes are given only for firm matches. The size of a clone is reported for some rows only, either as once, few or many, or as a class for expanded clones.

cdr3_nt: TGTGCCAGCAGTAAGGAGAGAAAGTATGGCTACACCTTC
cdr3_aa: CASSKERKYGYTF
v_call: TRBV6-2/TRBV6-3
j_call: TRBJ1-2
d_call: NA
clone_size: NA

cdr3_nt: TGCAGTGCCCCGTCGACTAGCGGGATCACAGATACGCAGTATTTT
cdr3_aa: CSAPSTSGITDTQYF
v_call: TRBV20-1
j_call: TRBJ2-3
d_call: TRBD2
clone_size: few

cdr3_nt: TGCAGTGCTAGAGGGGGGCGGGATAATTCACCCCTCCACTTT
cdr3_aa: CSARGGRDNSPLHF
v_call: TRBV20-1
j_call: TRBJ1-6
d_call: NA
clone_size: medium-sized

cdr3_nt: TGTGCCAGCAAGCCGGACGGCCTCTATGGCTACACCTTC
cdr3_aa: CASKPDGLYGYTF
v_call: TRBV6-1
j_call: TRBJ1-2
d_call: NA
clone_size: NA

cdr3_nt: TGTGCCAGTAGAACAACAGGGAACACTGAAGCTTTCTTT
cdr3_aa: CASRTTGNTEAFF
v_call: TRBV19
j_call: TRBJ1-1
d_call: NA
clone_size: NA

cdr3_nt: TGTGCCAGCAGGGAAGCAGGGGGCCCTAGCACAGATACGCAGTATTTT
cdr3_aa: CASREAGGPSTDTQYF
v_call: TRBV2
j_call: TRBJ2-3
d_call: TRBD1
clone_size: NA

cdr3_nt: TGTGCCACCGAGCTAGCGAATTCTAGCACAGATACGCAGTATTTT
cdr3_aa: CATELANSSTDTQYF
v_call: TRBV7-9
j_call: TRBJ2-3
d_call: NA
clone_size: few

cdr3_nt: TGTGCCAGCAGTTTGCAAGGGGAGGTTTCCTACAATGAGCAGTTCTTC
cdr3_aa: CASSLQGEVSYNEQFF
v_call: TRBV27
j_call: TRBJ2-1
d_call: NA
clone_size: once

cdr3_nt: TGCGCCAGCAGCCTCGGACAGAACACTGAAGCTTTCTTT
cdr3_aa: CASSLGQNTEAFF
v_call: TRBV4-3
j_call: TRBJ1-1
d_call: NA
clone_size: NA

cdr3_nt: TGTGCCAGTAGTATAGCCCCCAGGGATCAGCCCCAGCATTTT
cdr3_aa: CASSIAPRDQPQHF
v_call: TRBV19
j_call: TRBJ1-5
d_call: NA
clone_size: NA

cdr3_nt: TGTGCCAGCAGTGCACGGACAGGTGCTACAGATACGCAGTATTTT
cdr3_aa: CASSARTGATDTQYF
v_call: TRBV6-1
j_call: TRBJ2-3
d_call: TRBD1
clone_size: few

cdr3_nt: TGTGCCAGCAGTTCTCGGGGGACAGGGGTCTATGGCTACACCTTC
cdr3_aa: CASSSRGTGVYGYTF
v_call: TRBV2
j_call: TRBJ1-2
d_call: TRBD1
clone_size: NA

cdr3_nt: TGTGCCAGCGCACAGGGTCGGACCTATAATTCACCCCTCCACTTT
cdr3_aa: CASAQGRTYNSPLHF
v_call: TRBV6-2/TRBV6-3
j_call: TRBJ1-6
d_call: NA
clone_size: NA

cdr3_nt: TGTGCCAGTAGTATAGGCGGGGCCCGAAACAATGAGCAGTTCTTC
cdr3_aa: CASSIGGARNNEQFF
v_call: TRBV19
j_call: TRBJ2-1
d_call: NA
clone_size: NA

cdr3_nt: TGCAGTGCTATCCCTTCCCCCAAGAACACTGAAGCTTTCTTT
cdr3_aa: CSAIPSPKNTEAFF
v_call: TRBV20-1
j_call: TRBJ1-1
d_call: NA
clone_size: NA

cdr3_nt: TGCGCCAGCAGTCCCGACGGGCATGGCAATCAGCCCCAGCATTTT
cdr3_aa: CASSPDGHGNQPQHF
v_call: TRBV5-1
j_call: TRBJ1-5
d_call: NA
clone_size: once

cdr3_nt: TGTGCCAGCAGCTTACAGGGGGTGAACACTGAAGCTTTCTTT
cdr3_aa: CASSLQGVNTEAFF
v_call: TRBV7-2
j_call: TRBJ1-1
d_call: TRBD1
clone_size: few

cdr3_nt: TGTGCCAGCAGCCGACTTCTAAACACTGAAGCTTTCTTT
cdr3_aa: CASSRLLNTEAFF
v_call: TRBV21-1
j_call: TRBJ1-1
d_call: NA
clone_size: few

cdr3_nt: TGCAGTGCTAGAGTAACTCAGGGGGCTGGAAACACCATATATTTT
cdr3_aa: CSARVTQGAGNTIYF
v_call: TRBV20-1
j_call: TRBJ1-3
d_call: TRBD1
clone_size: NA

cdr3_nt: TGTGCCAGCAGTTTACGGGACAGGGGGTTCCGGGAGACCCAGTACTTC
cdr3_aa: CASSLRDRGFRETQYF
v_call: TRBV28
j_call: TRBJ2-5
d_call: TRBD1
clone_size: few

cdr3_nt: TGTGCCAGCAGTTCGACAGCTAGCAATCAGCCCCAGCATTTT
cdr3_aa: CASSSTASNQPQHF
v_call: TRBV27
j_call: TRBJ1-5
d_call: NA
clone_size: NA

cdr3_nt: TGTGCCAGTAAGGGACAGGGCCGAAACTATGGCTACACCTTC
cdr3_aa: CASKGQGRNYGYTF
v_call: TRBV21-1
j_call: TRBJ1-2
d_call: NA
clone_size: NA

cdr3_nt: TGTGCCAGCAGTGATCCGAGGGGCTACAATGAGCAGTTCTTC
cdr3_aa: CASSDPRGYNEQFF
v_call: TRBV27
j_call: TRBJ2-1
d_call: NA
clone_size: few

cdr3_nt: TGCAGTGCTAGTCTGGGTCCCCAAGAGACCCAGTACTTC
cdr3_aa: CSASLGPQETQYF
v_call: TRBV20-1
j_call: TRBJ2-5
d_call: NA
clone_size: NA

cdr3_nt: TGCAGTGCTAGAGATAGTAAGGGAGTGGGGACAGATACGCAGTATTTT
cdr3_aa: CSARDSKGVGTDTQYF
v_call: TRBV20-1
j_call: TRBJ2-3
d_call: NA
clone_size: NA